Listed below are T cell receptor beta chains from one sample, sequenced in a study of blood T cell repertoires in COVID-19. This table comes from immunoSEQ multiplex PCR, and its TCRdb copy is limited to in-frame clones, with some not included. Among 150,000 to 200,000 clones listed, over 70% were seen once. The specimen sequenced was PBMCs or T cells enriched from blood (not recorded which). These receptors all come from a man aged 50-59 years who had recovered from COVID-19. Both conserved end residues are part of each CDR3. A D gene is named only where the DNA matches it firmly. Only some rows state a clone size, as once, few, many or a class for expanded clones.

>13|TRBD1|TRBJ1-1|.|TRBV9
TGTGCCAGCAGTGACAGGGCGAACACTGAAGCTTTCTTT
CASSDRANTEAFF
>13|.|TRBJ2-5|.|TRBV12-3/TRBV12-4
TGTGCCAGCAGTTTCAGGCAGGAAGAGACCCAGTACTTC
CASSFRQEETQYF
>16|.|TRBJ2-3|.|TRBV5-1
TGCGCCAGCAGCTTGGATGGTAGCCGGAGGGTAGATACGCAGTATTTT
CASSLDGSRRVDTQYF
>15|TRBD2|TRBJ2-1|.|TRBV12-5
TGTGCTAGTGGTTTGTACGGGACTAGTCGCCTGGAGCAGTTCTTC
CASGLYGTSRLEQFF
>15|.|TRBJ2-3|.|TRBV5-6
TGTGCCAGCAGAGAGACAGGAGTTCGGACAGATACGCAGTATTTT
CASRETGVRTDTQYF
>13|TRBD1|TRBJ2-7|.|TRBV3-1/TRBV3-2
TGTGCCAGCAGCCCGACAGGGGCCTCCGAGCAGTACTTC
CASSPTGASEQYF
>14|.|TRBJ1-5|.|TRBV27
TGTGCCAGCAGTTATCAGGGTTTTGGTCAGCCCCAGCATTTT
CASSYQGFGQPQHF
>15|.|TRBJ2-4|.|TRBV15
TGTGCCACCAGCGGAGGGGGGCCCGAAGCAAACATTCAGTACTTC
CATSGGGPEANIQYF
>11|.|TRBJ2-7|.|TRBV6-5
TGTGCCAGCAGGGCCCTCTACGAGCAGTACTTC
CASRALYEQYF
>18|TRBD1|TRBJ1-4|.|TRBV15
TGTGCCACCAGCAGAGTTGGTGTAGCGGGACAGACTAATGAAAAACTGTTTTTT
CATSRVGVAGQTNEKLFF
>19|TRBD2|TRBJ2-1|once|TRBV3-1/TRBV3-2
TGTGCCAGCAGCCAACAAAGGCCGGGGGGCAGCGGGAGTTACAATGAGCAGTTCTTC
CASSQQRPGGSGSYNEQFF
>14|.|TRBJ2-7|.|TRBV10-2
TGCGCCAGCAGTGAGGGACTCGAATTCTACGAGCAGTACTTC
CASSEGLEFYEQYF
>15|.|TRBJ2-3|.|TRBV7-6
TGTGCCAGCAGCCCCCTGGGGGGAGCCACAGATACGCAGTATTTT
CASSPLGGATDTQYF
>12|TRBD1|TRBJ2-7|.|TRBV7-9
TGTGCCAGCAGCCCTTGGACAGGGGGCCGGTACTTC
CASSPWTGGRYF
>14|.|TRBJ1-4|once|TRBV7-8
TGTGCCAGTGCCCAGCGTCCAACTAATGAAAAACTGTTTTTT
CASAQRPTNEKLFF
>19|TRBD2|TRBJ2-2|.|TRBV10-1
TGCGCCAGCAGTACCGACGGACTAGCGGGAGGCCCGAACACCGGGGAGCTGTTTTTT
CASSTDGLAGGPNTGELFF
>15|.|TRBJ2-5|.|TRBV6-2/TRBV6-3
TGTGCCAGCAGTTCAGGGGGGACCTACCAAGAGACCCAGTACTTC
CASSSGGTYQETQYF
>12|.|TRBJ2-7|.|TRBV6-5
TGTGCCAGCAGTTCTAAGAAATACGAGCAGTACTTC
CASSSKKYEQYF
>16|TRBD2|TRBJ2-1|.|TRBV19
TGTGCCAGTAGGGTGGTAATAGCGGGAGCAACCGGTGAGCAGTTCTTC
CASRVVIAGATGEQFF
>16|.|TRBJ2-3|.|TRBV3-1/TRBV3-2
TGTGCCAGCAGCCAAGACGTAGTGAATCCGACAGATACGCAGTATTTT
CASSQDVVNPTDTQYF
>17|TRBD2|TRBJ2-7|.|TRBV13
TGTGCCAGCAGCGCGGGACTAGCGCCAGCAGCCTCCTACGAGCAGTACTTC
CASSAGLAPAASYEQYF
>15|TRBD1|TRBJ2-1|.|TRBV4-1
TGCGCCAGCAGCTACCGGGACAGGGAGTCGAATGAGCAGTTCTTC
CASSYRDRESNEQFF
>14|.|TRBJ1-5|few|TRBV7-9
TGTGCCAGCAGCTCAACTCGGCAGGATCAGCCCCAGCATTTT
CASSSTRQDQPQHF
>16|TRBD2|TRBJ2-3|.|TRBV19
TGTGCCAGTAGTGTCCTAGCGGGGAAGGGCACAGATACGCAGTATTTT
CASSVLAGKGTDTQYF
>14|TRBD1|TRBJ1-5|.|TRBV3-1/TRBV3-2
TGTGCCAGCAGCCCGACAGGGGACAATCAGCCCCAGCATTTT
CASSPTGDNQPQHF
>15|.|TRBJ1-6|.|TRBV7-2
TGTGCCAGCAGCTTAAACGGGAGAAATAATTCACCCCTCCACTTT
CASSLNGRNNSPLHF
>12|TRBD1|TRBJ2-7|.|TRBV29-1
TGCAGCGTCGGACAGGTTACCTACGAGCAGTACTTC
CSVGQVTYEQYF
>13|.|TRBJ2-1|.|TRBV19
TGTGCCAGTAGTCGGGTCGAGGCCACTGAGCAGTTCTTC
CASSRVEATEQFF
>14|.|TRBJ2-3|.|TRBV6-5
TGTGTCAGCAGTTGGGACACCTCCACAGATACGCAGTATTTT
CVSSWDTSTDTQYF
>17|.|TRBJ2-5|.|TRBV19
TGTGCCAGTAGTTATGGGGTGGGCCGGGGGGCACGGGAGACCCAGTACTTC
CASSYGVGRGARETQYF
>16|.|TRBJ2-5|.|TRBV21-1
TGTGCCAGCAGCAAAGGGACAGGGGGCTATCGAGAGACCCAGTACTTC
CASSKGTGGYRETQYF
>15|TRBD1|TRBJ1-1|.|TRBV2
TGTGCCAGCAGCCAGGACAGGGGCTGGGACACTGAAGCTTTCTTT
CASSQDRGWDTEAFF
>15|TRBD2|TRBJ2-5|.|TRBV5-4
TGTGCCAGCAGCTTGGCGGGACTAGACCAAGAGACCCAGTACTTC
CASSLAGLDQETQYF
>16|TRBD2|TRBJ2-5|.|TRBV5-4
TGTGCCAGCAGGGGAGCGGGGGGGCAGAGGGGAGAGACCCAGTACTTC
CASRGAGGQRGETQYF
>14|.|TRBJ2-7|.|TRBV25-1
TGTGCCAGCAGTGCTGGGGGCAGATTATACGAGCAGTACTTC
CASSAGGRLYEQYF
>14|.|TRBJ1-1|.|TRBV9
TGTGCCAGCAGCGTAGAAGGAGGCGACACTGAAGCTTTCTTT
CASSVEGGDTEAFF
>15|.|TRBJ1-5|.|TRBV28
TGTGCCAGCAGTTTATTCGGGGGGGGGAATCAGCCCCAGCATTTT
CASSLFGGGNQPQHF
>15|TRBD2|TRBJ2-2|.|TRBV11-2
TGTGCCAGCAGCTTAGCGGGGGGTAACACCGGGGAGCTGTTTTTT
CASSLAGGNTGELFF
>15|.|TRBJ1-2|.|TRBV27
TGTGCCAGCAGTTTCCGCCTTCTGGGGGCGGAAGGCTACACCTTC
CASSFRLLGAEGYTF
>12|.|TRBJ1-1|.|TRBV7-9
TGTGCCAGCAGCTACGGGGACACTGAAGCTTTCTTT
CASSYGDTEAFF
>15|TRBD2|TRBJ2-1|.|TRBV5-4
TGTGCCAGCAGCCCTCGGACTAGCGGGTACAATGAGCAGTTCTTC
CASSPRTSGYNEQFF
>15|TRBD1|TRBJ1-4|.|TRBV7-9
TGTGCCAGCAGCTTAGACGGCCAGGGGGCGGAAAAACTGTTTTTT
CASSLDGQGAEKLFF
>15|TRBD1|TRBJ2-1|.|TRBV27
TGTGCCAGCACCCAGGGGGCCGAAAGGTACAATGAGCAGTTCTTC
CASTQGAERYNEQFF
>16|TRBD1|TRBJ1-2|.|TRBV5-1
TGCGCCAGCAGCTTGTTAGGGGGCAGCTTTTTCTATGGCTACACCTTC
CASSLLGGSFFYGYTF
>16|TRBD1|TRBJ1-6|once|TRBV28
TGTGCCAGCAGTTGGAATCCGACAGGGAACAATTCACCCCTCCACTTT
CASSWNPTGNNSPLHF
>15|.|TRBJ1-3|.|TRBV9
TGTGCCAGCAGCCAACAGGGAGTTTCTGGAAACACCATATATTTT
CASSQQGVSGNTIYF
>13|.|TRBJ1-1|.|TRBV28
TGTGCCAGCTACAGGGAAGAGAACACTGAAGCTTTCTTT
CASYREENTEAFF
>14|.|TRBJ2-5|.|TRBV9
TGTGCCAGCAGCCCCATAGGGGTGGAAGAGACCCAGTACTTC
CASSPIGVEETQYF